The 26 T cell receptor beta chains below all came from one sample that was sequenced in a study of T cell responses to AZD1222 COVID-19 vaccine. Produced via immunoSEQ multiplex PCR; TCRdb's table is partial and in-frame only. The table has about 120,000 clones, 87% seen once. The sample was peripheral blood, taken 28 days after the second AZD1222 dose. The receptors originated from an adult who received the AZD1222 COVID-19 vaccine.

The J gene is TRBJ1-6, the V gene TRBV5-8, with TRBD1 identical over 11 bases. Trimming cost V 4 bases and J 6 bases; bases outside gene matches: 6. The V gene's germline CDR1 is SGHTS and CDR2 YDEGEE. The CDR3 has 16 amino acids. CDR3 sequence: CASSLGQGALNSPLHF. CDR3 bases: TGTGCCAGCAGCCTCGGACAGGGGGCGCTTAATTCACCCCTCCACTTT.

The V call is TRBV5-4, the J call TRBJ1-2; TRBD1 might be the D (5 bases). The CDR3 contains 16 residues. Deletions cut 4 bases from V and 5 bases from J, with 21 bases between. Germline values: CDR1 SGHNT, CDR2 YYREEE (reference sequence). CDR3 DNA sequence: TGTGCCAGCAGCCGGGGGTCGGCCCAATTAATGTATGGCTACACCTTC. It specifies CASSRGSAQLMYGYTF.

V is TRBV27 and J is TRBJ1-6, with D hard to call. The V end lost 3 bases, the J end lost 6 bases, and 3 bases lay between the germline ends. CDR1 and CDR2 (germline): MNHEY, SMNVEV (reference sequence). CDR3 size: 12 residues. The CDR3 here is CASSFINSPLHF. Here the CDR3 DNA reads TGTGCCAGCAGTTTTATTAATTCACCCCTCCACTTT.

The genes are TRBV4-1 and TRBJ1-6, with D unresolved. CDR1 is MGHRA, CDR2 YSYEKL, per germline. This CDR3 region has 14 residues. Trimming pared 1 base from V and 7 bases from J, leaving 8 bases between. For the CDR3, the DNA is TGCGCCAGCAGCCAAGCCGGGAGCAATTCACCCCTCCACTTT. Translated, it gives CASSQAGSNSPLHF.

V gene TRBV18 combines with J gene TRBJ2-3; D gene ambiguous. V lost 2 bases and J 2 bases, leaving 2 bases between the germline ends. The CDR3 covers 12 residues. Germline V CDR1 and CDR2: KGHSH, LQKENI. CDR3 region: CASSPFTDTQYF. The CDR3 region has the DNA TGTGCCAGCTCACCATTCACAGATACGCAGTATTTT.

The V call is TRBV4-3, the J call TRBJ1-6, with 7 positions matching TRBD1. V dropped 4 bases and J dropped 7; count of bases not matched to a gene: 7. Per germline, CDR1 LGHNA and CDR2 YSLEER. CDR3 size: 15 residues. The CDR3 protein is CASSRAAGGNSPLHF. CDR3 DNA: TGCGCCAGCAGCCGAGCGGCAGGGGGGAATTCACCCCTCCACTTT.

The rearrangement joins TRBV5-5 to TRBJ1-4; no reliable D call. Germline CDR1 is SGHKS and CDR2 is YYEKEE (reference sequence). Trimming removed 2 bases at V and 8 bases at J, with 7 bases between. This CDR3 comprises 12 residues. The CDR3 DNA reads as TGTGCCAGCAGCTTCATGGGGGAAAAACTGTTTTTT. It yields the protein CASSFMGEKLFF.

V usage is TRBV6-5 and J usage is TRBJ2-7; no clear D gene. Germline V CDR1 and CDR2: MNHEY, SVGAGI. Trimming removed 0 bases from V and 0 bases from J, with 9 bases in between. This CDR3 region has 15 residues. Written as DNA, the CDR3 is TGTGCCAGCAGTTACTCGATTTACAGCTCCTACGAGCAGTACTTC. This gives the protein CASSYSIYSSYEQYF.

The chain uses TRBV15 and TRBJ1-5; D ambiguous. With 0 bases removed from V and 2 bases from J, the gap between germline ends came to 11 bases. Per the germline V gene, CDR1 is LNHNV and CDR2 is YYDKDF (reference sequence). The CDR3 is 16 amino acids. For the CDR3, the DNA is TGTGCCACCAGCAGAGATCTGGCAGCTCGCAATCAGCCCCAGCATTTT. This codes for CATSRDLAARNQPQHF.

The rearrangement joins TRBV18 to TRBJ1-1; D is perhaps TRBD1 (6 bases). Trimming stripped 3 bases from V and 0 bases from J, with 14 bases between. Looked up from germline, CDR1 is KGHSH and CDR2 is LQKENI. CDR3 size: 16 residues. The CDR3 is CASSPNREGMNTEAFF. The CDR3 region has the DNA TGTGCCAGCTCACCTAACAGGGAAGGGATGAACACTGAAGCTTTCTTT.

The J gene is TRBJ1-5, the V gene TRBV19; 9 bases agree with TRBD1. Unmatched junction bases numbered 12, after V lost 5 bases and J lost 1 base. Germline values: CDR1 LNHDA, CDR2 SQIVND (reference sequence). The CDR3 runs to 18 residues. CDR3: CASSVSGTGSYSNQPQHF. The CDR3 bases are TGTGCCAGTAGTGTTTCCGGGACAGGGAGTTACAGCAATCAGCCCCAGCATTTT.

This chain connects TRBV24-1 to TRBJ1-2; D ambiguous. Trimming removed 2 bases from V and 11 bases from J, with 11 bases in between. CDR3 length: 12 residues. The germline V gene encodes CDR1 KGHDR and CDR2 SFDVKD. CDR3 DNA: TGTGCCACCAGTGATTCTACGTCCGCGTACACCTTC. Encoded protein: CATSDSTSAYTF.

The chain has TRBV7-2 and TRBJ2-7; D is ambiguous. This CDR3 has 14 residues. V was cut by 1 base and J by 2 bases, with 9 bases left in between. Germline V gene sequence: CDR1 SGHTA, CDR2 FQGNSA. The CDR3 loop reads CASSLDGFTYEQYF. The CDR3 DNA is TGTGCCAGCAGCTTAGATGGATTTACCTACGAGCAGTACTTC.

This chain joins TRBV7-9 and TRBJ2-4; perhaps TRBD1 as D (5 bases). V gave up 0 bases and J gave up 0 bases, with 15 bases separating them. The germline CDR1 and CDR2 sequences are SEHNR and FQNEAQ (reference sequence). The CDR3 runs to 18 residues. The CDR3 nucleotides are TGTGCCAGCAGCTTAGCGACTGACCAGGGTGGAGCCAAAAACATTCAGTACTTC. Translation: CASSLATDQGGAKNIQYF.

V and J are TRBV19 and TRBJ1-2; TRBD1 matches at 7 bases. CDR3 length: 15 amino acids. Germline V lookup: CDR1 LNHDA, CDR2 SQIVND (reference sequence). V lost 5 bases, J lost 0 bases, and 6 bases stayed unmatched. CDR3 bases: TGTGCCAGTAGTCCTCGACAGGGCACTAACTATGGCTACACCTTC. Its translation: CASSPRQGTNYGYTF.

V and J are TRBV27 and TRBJ2-1; 8 bases map to TRBD1. The CDR3 has 15 amino acids. CDR1 MNHEY and CDR2 SMNVEV come from the germline V gene (reference sequence). With 4 bases clipped from V and 4 bases from J, the junction kept 6 bases outside the gene matches. As DNA, the CDR3 is TGTGCCAGCAGTTCTTACAGGGGGACATACAATGAGCAGTTCTTC. Protein: CASSSYRGTYNEQFF.

The chain combines TRBV19 with TRBJ2-2; maybe TRBD1 (5 bases). V was pared by 2 bases and J by 3 bases, with 16 bases between. Germline CDR1 is LNHDA and CDR2 is SQIVND (reference sequence). This CDR3 region has 17 residues. This CDR3 reads CASSISVLDTHTGELFF. In DNA, the CDR3 is TGTGCCAGTAGTATATCTGTCTTGGACACCCACACCGGGGAGCTGTTTTTT.

This chain links TRBV11-2 with TRBJ1-1; TRBD1 is a possible D gene (6 bases). The germline V gene encodes CDR1 SGHAT and CDR2 FQNNGV. Trimming stripped 3 bases from V and 1 base from J, with 12 bases between. The CDR3 has 15 amino acids. The CDR3 region is CASSLMEGGNTEAFF. CDR3 DNA: TGTGCCAGCAGCTTGATGGAGGGGGGGAACACTGAAGCTTTCTTT.

The V and J genes are TRBV27 and TRBJ1-5; D call uncertain. The CDR3 contains 16 residues. The germline CDR1 and CDR2 sequences are MNHEY and SMNVEV (reference sequence). Trimming cost V 5 bases and J 0 bases, with 14 bases left between them. The CDR3 loop is CASSPMGGYSNQPQHF. The CDR3 nucleotides read TGTGCCAGCAGTCCGATGGGAGGGTATAGCAATCAGCCCCAGCATTTT.

V and J are TRBV4-3 and TRBJ1-2; 8 bases line up with TRBD1. The CDR3 runs to 16 residues. Germline V lookup: CDR1 LGHNA, CDR2 YSLEER. V shed 0 bases and J 5 bases; nucleotides not matched to a gene: 8. The CDR3 sequence: CASSQERSGGVYGYTF. CDR3 coding DNA: TGCGCCAGCAGCCAAGAAAGGTCAGGGGGCGTTTATGGCTACACCTTC.

This chain links TRBV6-5 with TRBJ1-1; D is perhaps TRBD1 (5 bases). The germline V and J ends were trimmed by 6 bases and 1 base, with 12 bases remaining between them. This CDR3 has 14 amino acids. Germline V gene data show CDR1 as MNHEY and CDR2 as SVGAGI. CDR3 sequence reads: CASRADRTNTEAFF. CDR3 coding DNA: TGTGCCAGCAGGGCAGACAGAACGAACACTGAAGCTTTCTTT.

The J gene is TRBJ1-4, the V gene TRBV5-4, with D possibly matching TRBD1 (6 bases). Germline V lookup: CDR1 SGHNT, CDR2 YYREEE (reference sequence). V lost 2 bases to trimming and J lost 5 bases, with 16 bases between them. CDR3 length: 16 residues. DNA for the CDR3: TGTGCCAGCAGCTTCCTACAGGGAGGGAAGAATGAAAAACTGTTTTTT. It specifies CASSFLQGGKNEKLFF.

This sequence joins TRBV19 and TRBJ1-1; TRBD1 aligns across 7 bases. V shed 5 bases, J shed 0 bases, and the junction held 6 bases outside the gene matches. Germline V lookup: CDR1 LNHDA, CDR2 SQIVND (reference sequence). CDR3 size: 15 residues. The CDR3 nucleotides are TGTGCCAGTAGTCGACAGACAGGGATGAACACTGAAGCTTTCTTT. As protein: CASSRQTGMNTEAFF. The full variable domain, its missing parts supplied by reference TRBV19 and TRBJ1-1, is DGGITQSPKYLFRKEGQNVTLSCEQNLNHDAMYWYRQDPGQGLRLIYYSQIVNDFQKGDIAEGYSVSREKKESFPLTVTSAQKNPTAFYLCASSRQTGMNTEAFFGQGTRLTVV.

The chain is built from TRBV11-1 and TRBJ1-6; D gene uncertain. The CDR3 contains 14 residues. Germline V lookup: CDR1 SGHAT, CDR2 FQDESV (reference sequence). V lost 8 bases to trimming and J lost 0 bases, with 8 bases between them. The CDR3 DNA sequence: TGTGCCAGCGGCGGGAGCTCCTATAATTCACCCCTCCACTTT. Amino acid sequence: CASGGSSYNSPLHF. The complete variable domain, with remaining parts taken from reference TRBV11-1 and TRBJ1-6, reads EAEVAQSPRYKITEKSQAVAFWCDPISGHATLYWYRQILGQGPELLVQFQDESVVDDSQLPKDRFSAERLKGVDSTLKIQPAELGDSAMYLCASGGSSYNSPLHFGNGTRLTVT.

J is TRBJ1-5 and V is TRBV6-6; D gene ambiguous. Germline V gene sequence: CDR1 MNHNY, CDR2 SVGAGI (reference sequence). The CDR3 length is 15 residues. The V and J ends lost 7 bases and 4 bases respectively, with 17 bases between them. The CDR3 nucleotides read TGTGCCAGCACGAGTGCCCGGGCTGAAAATCAGCCCCAGCATTTT. Translated: CASTSARAENQPQHF.

The V gene is TRBV6-2 or TRBV6-3, the J gene TRBJ2-5; D remains ambiguous. The germline V gene has CDR1 MNHEY and CDR2 SVGEGT. V lost 6 bases, J lost 4 bases, and 15 bases lay in between. This CDR3 is 14 amino acids long. This chain's CDR3 is CASSPGALRETQYF. In DNA form, the CDR3 reads TGTGCCAGCAGCCCCGGCGCGCTTCGAGAGACCCAGTACTTC.